A single T cell receptor (beta chain) is shown here with its context. Its antigen is as yet unknown. These data belong to a study of CD8 T cells in ankylosing spondylitis. Overall study results and limits: Disease-linked clones reportedly concentrated significantly in matched ankylosing spondylitis synovial fluid. A CD8+ phenotype characterized the disease-linked clones, which were relatively rare in peripheral blood. What seemed typical of ankylosing spondylitis blood was a TCR beta motif built from several highly homologous variants.

The TCR beta libraries were generated through quantitative 5'-RACE incorporating molecular barcodes. MiXCR, run by TCRdb on the 5' RACE reads, gives a single entry per CDR3 protein. In the table there are around 120,000 distinct CDR3 sequences, roughly 13% of which are singletons. Germline loops: CDR1 DFQATT, CDR2 SNEGSKA (reference sequence). The CDR3 spans 11 residues. The V gene lost 5 bases and the J gene lost 6 bases, with 9 bases spanning the gap. The specimen sequenced was blood, either unsorted or a sorted T cell fraction (not recorded which). This chain joins TRBV20-1 and TRBJ2-3; D is unclear. The source of this sequence is a female donor with ankylosing spondylitis or in good health (not recorded which). In DNA, the CDR3 is TGCAGTGCTGGCTTCGAGGATACGCAGTATTTT. Translation gives CSAGFEDTQYF.